A selection of T cell receptor beta chains follows, all from one sample in a study of chemoradiotherapy in HPV16-positive cancers. The data were produced by immunoSEQ multiplex PCR, yet TCRdb's version contains in-frame clones alone and is incomplete. The table has about 32,000 clones, approximately 90% seen once; the top ten hold 4.5% to 5.5%. Sequenced material: blood, taken from a patient who underwent chemoradiotherapy. These receptors all stem from a human donor with HPV-associated anogenital cancer. Each CDR3 is given with its conserved first and last residue. The D gene is left open where the match is weak. Some rows have no size entry. The others give once, few or many, or a class for an expanded clone.

length: 14; D: NA; J: TRBJ1-1; size: NA; V: TRBV6-5; CDR3: CASRPTGLGTEAFF; DNA: TGTGCCAGCAGACCCACAGGGTTGGGCACTGAAGCTTTCTTT
length: 14; D: NA; J: TRBJ1-5; size: NA; V: TRBV19; CDR3: CASSIVRGNQPQHF; DNA: TGTGCCAGTAGTATAGTGAGGGGCAATCAGCCCCAGCATTTT
length: 14; D: TRBD1; J: TRBJ1-1; size: NA; V: TRBV4-1; CDR3: CASSLGTVAPEAFF; DNA: TGCGCCAGCAGTCTTGGGACAGTCGCGCCTGAAGCTTTCTTT
length: 19; D: NA; J: TRBJ1-3; size: NA; V: TRBV21-1; CDR3: CASSKVPDGWSFSGNTIYF; DNA: TGTGCCAGCAGCAAAGTTCCGGACGGGTGGTCCTTCTCTGGAAACACCATATATTTT
length: 12; D: NA; J: TRBJ1-1; size: once; V: TRBV27; CDR3: CASMGPNTEAFF; DNA: TGTGCCAGCATGGGCCCGAACACTGAAGCTTTCTTT
length: 13; D: NA; J: TRBJ2-4; size: NA; V: TRBV29-1; CDR3: CSVVEEAKNIQYF; DNA: TGCAGCGTTGTTGAAGAAGCCAAAAACATTCAGTACTTC
length: 15; D: TRBD2; J: TRBJ2-1; size: NA; V: TRBV7-2; CDR3: CASSFTSGPHNEQFF; DNA: TGTGCCAGCAGCTTTACTAGCGGGCCCCACAATGAGCAGTTCTTC
length: 13; D: NA; J: TRBJ2-1; size: NA; V: TRBV21-1; CDR3: CASTRDLLDEQFF; DNA: TGTGCCAGCACCAGGGACTTGTTGGATGAGCAGTTCTTC
length: 13; D: TRBD1; J: TRBJ1-4; size: NA; V: TRBV10-3; CDR3: CATRTGVGEKLFF; DNA: TGTGCCACCAGGACAGGGGTGGGTGAAAAACTGTTTTTT
length: 14; D: NA; J: TRBJ1-3; size: NA; V: TRBV19; CDR3: CASSIDGSSNTIYF; DNA: TGTGCCAGTAGTATCGACGGTTCGTCGAACACCATATATTTT
length: 16; D: TRBD2; J: TRBJ2-3; size: NA; V: TRBV28; CDR3: CASSLPGLAGGGWQYF; DNA: TGTGCCAGCAGCCTCCCGGGACTAGCGGGAGGAGGGTGGCAGTATTTT